A single sample gave rise to the 21 T cell receptor beta chains below, sequenced in a study of blood T cell repertoires in COVID-19. The repertoire was sequenced with immunoSEQ multiplex PCR; TCRdb's copy has only in-frame clones and lacks some. The sample yields 50,000 to 80,000 clones, 85% to 90% seen once. The sequenced sample consisted of PBMCs or T cells enriched from blood (not recorded which). Every receptor here comes from a woman aged 40 to 50 who had recovered from COVID-19.

This clone has just a few counts. The chain recombines TRBV15 with TRBJ1-2; TRBD1 aligns across 9 bases. There are 15 residues in the CDR3. V shed 1 base, J shed 4 bases, and the junction held 4 bases outside the gene matches. Germline CDR1 is LNHNV and CDR2 is YYDKDF (reference sequence). CDR3: CATSRGGQGTYGYTF. The CDR3 bases are TGTGCCACCAGCAGAGGGGGACAGGGTACCTATGGCTACACCTTC.

This chain uses TRBV20-1 with TRBJ2-3; no definite D call. The germline V and J ends were trimmed by 6 bases and 5 bases, with 9 bases remaining between them. This CDR3 region has 11 residues. The germline V gene encodes CDR1 DFQATT and CDR2 SNEGSKA (reference sequence). The CDR3 DNA reads TGCAGTGCCACAATCGTAGATACGCAGTATTTT. This translates into CSATIVDTQYF.

The chain uses TRBV6-5 and TRBJ1-1; TRBD1 aligns across 8 bases. Germline CDR1 and CDR2: MNHEY and SVGAGI. With 2 bases clipped from V and 5 bases from J, the junction kept 7 bases outside the gene matches. CDR3 length equals 15 residues. The CDR3 region has the DNA TGTGCCAGCAGTTACATTCCGGGACAGGTGACTGAAGCTTTCTTT. Its translation is CASSYIPGQVTEAFF.

This clone was recorded only once. The gene calls are TRBV5-6 and TRBJ1-2, with 8 bases identical to TRBD1. The germline V gene has CDR1 SGHDT and CDR2 YYEEEE. V shed 4 bases and J 5 bases; nucleotides not matched to a gene: 7. The CDR3 has 14 amino acids. The DNA for the CDR3 is TGTGCCAGCAGCACACGGACAGGGAGGTATGGCTACACCTTC. Translating it yields CASSTRTGRYGYTF.

The chain recombines TRBV2 with TRBJ2-1; D may be TRBD1 (7 bases). The CDR3 is 15 residues long. The germline V and J ends were trimmed by 6 bases and 5 bases, with 17 bases remaining between them. The V gene's germline CDR1 is SNHLY and CDR2 FYNNEI. CDR3 bases: TGTGCCAGCAGGGTTACCAGGGGGACTCACAATGAGCAGTTCTTC. Protein product: CASRVTRGTHNEQFF.

This rearrangement joins TRBV5-1 to TRBJ2-1, with a possible D match to TRBD1 (5 bases). Trimming left V 7 bases short and J 1 base short, with 12 bases between. This CDR3 contains 14 residues. Germline loops: CDR1 SGHRS, CDR2 YFSETQ. CDR3 nucleotides: TGCGCCAGCGCCAGGGATCAATCCTACAATGAGCAGTTCTTC. This codes for CASARDQSYNEQFF.

J is TRBJ1-2 and V is TRBV9, with 7 positions matching TRBD1. This CDR3 is 14 amino acids long. The ends lost 4 bases at V and 8 bases at J; junction bases unmatched: 11. Germline CDR1 SGDLS, CDR2 YYNGEE. The CDR3 DNA reads TGTGCCAGCAGCAACCGACAGGGAGGCGACGGCTACACCTTC. Amino acids: CASSNRQGGDGYTF. Full variable domain (remainder filled in from reference TRBV9 and TRBJ1-2): DSGVTQTPKHLITATGQRVTLRCSPRSGDLSVYWYQQSLDQGLQFLIQYYNGEERAKGNILERFSAQQFPDLHSELNLSSLELGDSALYFCASSNRQGGDGYTFGSGTRLTVV.

The V call is TRBV27, the J call TRBJ2-5, with 8 bases matching TRBD1. J gave up 9 bases and V 6 bases, and 12 bases lay outside the gene matches. The CDR3 contains 14 residues. From germline, CDR1 is MNHEY and CDR2 SMNVEV (reference sequence). CDR3 residues: CASSPLQGEVAQYF. The CDR3 region has the DNA TGTGCCAGCAGCCCCCTACAGGGGGAGGTGGCCCAGTACTTC.

V is TRBV11-3 and J is TRBJ2-5; D is unresolved. This CDR3 region has 16 residues. Germline-derived CDR1 and CDR2 are SGHNT and YENEEA. V was cut by 1 base and J by 1 base, with 13 bases left in between. This CDR3 reads CASSLGATGRQETQYF. CDR3 nucleotide sequence: TGTGCCAGCAGCTTAGGCGCGACGGGTCGCCAAGAGACCCAGTACTTC.

The V and J genes are TRBV7-3 and TRBJ1-1; no reliable D call. V shed 2 bases and J shed 6 bases, with 13 bases lying between them. CDR3 length: 14 amino acids. Germline CDR1 SGHTA, CDR2 FQGTGA. The DNA for the CDR3 is TGTGCCAGCAGCTTATACCCCGCACGCGCTGAAGCTTTCTTT. As protein: CASSLYPARAEAFF.

The chain couples TRBV5-1 to TRBJ1-2; 7 positions match TRBD1. The junction had 6 bases not matched to a gene; V was cut back by 4 bases and J by 6 bases. This CDR3 is built from 13 residues. Germline loops: CDR1 SGHRS, CDR2 YFSETQ. The CDR3, as DNA: TGCGCCAGCAGCCCACAGGGGTTAAATGGCTACACCTTC. This codes for CASSPQGLNGYTF.

For the CDR3, the DNA is TGTGCCAGCCGAGACGGGAACTATGGCTACACCTTC. Its protein is CASRDGNYGYTF. V usage is TRBV25-1 and J usage is TRBJ1-2; D not certain. V dropped 8 bases and J dropped 2 bases, with 9 bases sitting between them. Germline V gene sequence: CDR1 MGHDK, CDR2 SYGVNS. This CDR3 is 12 amino acids long.

The chain links TRBV18 to TRBJ1-1; perhaps TRBD1 as D (6 bases). The CDR3 runs to 19 residues. V was shortened by 2 bases and J by 0 bases, with 22 bases between the two germline ends. The germline V gene has CDR1 KGHSH and CDR2 LQKENI. CDR3 in amino acids: CASSPGRQGFLPMNTEAFF. CDR3 coding DNA: TGTGCCAGCTCACCAGGCCGGCAGGGGTTTCTTCCAATGAACACTGAAGCTTTCTTT. Drawing the rest from reference TRBV18 and TRBJ1-1, the complete variable domain is NAGVMQNPRHLVRRRGQEARLRCSPMKGHSHVYWYRQLPEEGLKFMVYLQKENIIDESGMPKERFSAEFPKEGPSILRIQQVVRGDSAAYFCASSPGRQGFLPMNTEAFFGQGTRLTVV.

The chain is built from TRBV14 and TRBJ2-5; D uncertain. The CDR3 covers 15 residues. Germline lookup yields CDR1 SGHDN and CDR2 FVKESK. Trimming removed 2 bases at V and 3 bases at J, with 13 bases between. DNA for the CDR3: TGTGCCAGCAGCCAACAACTTTCTTTCAAAGAGACCCAGTACTTC. It specifies CASSQQLSFKETQYF.

V usage is TRBV19 and J usage is TRBJ1-2; D is undetermined. The ends were cut back, 1 base at V and 8 bases at J, with 17 bases in the middle. This CDR3 contains 15 residues. Germline V gene data show CDR1 as LNHDA and CDR2 as SQIVND (reference sequence). The CDR3 region has the DNA TGTGCCAGTAGTATAGGCCGCACAGCTCCCGGAGGCTACACCTTC. This gives the protein CASSIGRTAPGGYTF.

This clone was counted a single time. Written as DNA, the CDR3 is TGTGCCAGTAGTATAGCAGCGGGCTACGAGCAGTACTTC. As protein: CASSIAAGYEQYF. This chain links TRBV19 with TRBJ2-7; D may be TRBD2 (6 bases). The germline V gene has CDR1 LNHDA and CDR2 SQIVND (reference sequence). The V end lost 1 base, the J end lost 3 bases, and 7 bases lay between the germline ends. The CDR3 length is 13 residues.

This clone appeared a single time. J is TRBJ2-3 and V is TRBV11-2, with TRBD2 matching 8 bases. The CDR3 has 16 residues. CDR1 and CDR2 from the germline V gene are SGHAT and FQNNGV. J gave up 1 base and V 5 bases, and 8 bases lay outside the gene matches. The chain's CDR3 is CASSRQSGGRTDTQYF. CDR3 DNA sequence: TGTGCCAGCAGCCGTCAAAGCGGGGGCCGCACAGATACGCAGTATTTT. The variable domain in full, completed from reference TRBV11-2 and TRBJ2-3, reads EAGVAQSPRYKIIEKRQSVAFWCNPISGHATLYWYQQILGQGPKLLIQFQNNGVVDDSQLPKDRFSAERLKGVDSTLKIQPAKLEDSAVYLCASSRQSGGRTDTQYFGPGTRLTVL.

The genes are TRBV14 and TRBJ2-1; TRBD2 matches at 8 bases. The CDR3 extends over 17 amino acids. Germline trimming cut 0 bases from V and 2 bases from J; bases unmatched to any gene: 6. Germline-derived CDR1 and CDR2 are SGHDN and FVKESK. The CDR3 reads CASSQEWSAGAYNEQFF. Written as DNA, the CDR3 is TGTGCCAGCAGCCAAGAGTGGTCAGCGGGGGCCTACAATGAGCAGTTCTTC.

This chain joins TRBV7-9 and TRBJ1-1; possibly TRBD1 for D (5 bases). Per germline, CDR1 SEHNR and CDR2 FQNEAQ (reference sequence). CDR3 size: 14 residues. V gave up 4 bases and J gave up 1 base, with 10 bases separating them. Here the CDR3 reads CASSYSDTNTEAFF. CDR3 DNA sequence: TGTGCCAGCAGCTACTCGGACACGAACACTGAAGCTTTCTTT. Based on the CDR3 plus reference TRBV7-9 and TRBJ1-1, the full variable domain is DTGVSQNPRHKITKRGQNVTFRCDPISEHNRLYWYRQTLGQGPEFLTYFQNEAQLEKSRLLSDRFSAERPKGSFSTLEIQRTEQGDSAMYLCASSYSDTNTEAFFGQGTRLTVV.

The chain links TRBV11-2 to TRBJ2-5; D might be TRBD1 (7 bases). The CDR3 covers 14 residues. Germline V gene lookup returns CDR1 SGHAT and CDR2 FQNNGV. V was shortened by 3 bases and J by 5 bases, with 13 bases between the two germline ends. The CDR3 DNA reads as TGTGCCAGCAGCTTGGGCAGGGGGAGGGAGACCCAGTACTTC. It encodes CASSLGRGRETQYF.

The chain couples TRBV7-9 to TRBJ1-3; the match to TRBD1 covers 8 bases. Per the germline V gene, CDR1 is SEHNR and CDR2 is FQNEAQ (reference sequence). The CDR3 covers 16 residues. V lost 5 bases and J lost 10; bases outside the gene matches: 16. For the CDR3, the DNA is TGTGCCAGCAGCCAGATATCCGGACAGGGTGAAGATACCATATATTTT. Its translation: CASSQISGQGEDTIYF.